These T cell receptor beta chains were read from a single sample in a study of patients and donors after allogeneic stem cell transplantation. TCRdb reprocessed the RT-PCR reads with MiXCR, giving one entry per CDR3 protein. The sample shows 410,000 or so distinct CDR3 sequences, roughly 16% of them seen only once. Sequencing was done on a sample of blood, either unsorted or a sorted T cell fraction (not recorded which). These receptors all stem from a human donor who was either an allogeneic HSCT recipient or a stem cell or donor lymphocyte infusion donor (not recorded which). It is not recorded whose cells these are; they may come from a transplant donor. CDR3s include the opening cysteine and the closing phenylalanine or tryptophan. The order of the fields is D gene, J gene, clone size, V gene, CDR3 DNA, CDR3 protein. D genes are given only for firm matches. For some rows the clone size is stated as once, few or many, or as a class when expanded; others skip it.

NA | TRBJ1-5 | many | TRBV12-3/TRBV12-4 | TGTGCCAGCAGTTTGAAGGGCCCTAACTACTGGCAGCCCCAGCATTTT | CASSLKGPNYWQPQHF
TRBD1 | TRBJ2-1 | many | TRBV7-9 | TGTGCCAGCAGCCCGGGACAGTACAATGAGCAGTTCTTC | CASSPGQYNEQFF
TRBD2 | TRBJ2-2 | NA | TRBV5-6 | TGTGCCAGCAGCTTATTTAGCGGGAGAGATACCGGGGAGCTGTTTTTT | CASSLFSGRDTGELFF
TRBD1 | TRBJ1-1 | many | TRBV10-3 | TGTGCCATCAGTAGACAGGGGAGCCCCACTGAAGCTTTCTTT | CAISRQGSPTEAFF
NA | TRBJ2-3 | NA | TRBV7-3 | TGTGCCAGCAGCCCCTCCCGGGACCGATTCACAGATACGCAGTATTTT | CASSPSRDRFTDTQYF
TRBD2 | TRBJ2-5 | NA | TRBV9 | TGTGCCAGCAGCTCGGGGGGGACTAGCGGGAGGGCCCAGTACTTC | CASSSGGTSGRAQYF
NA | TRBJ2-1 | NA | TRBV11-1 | TGTGCCAGCACCGACGTGCTGGTGGCGGGCAGCTCCTACAATGAGCAGTTCTTC | CASTDVLVAGSSYNEQFF
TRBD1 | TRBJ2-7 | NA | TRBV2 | TGTGCCAGCAGCCGACAGGGAGTCTACGAGCAGTACTTC | CASSRQGVYEQYF
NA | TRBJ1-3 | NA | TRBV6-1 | TGTGCCAGCAGTGAGGGTTTTGCGGGAAACACCATATATTTT | CASSEGFAGNTIYF
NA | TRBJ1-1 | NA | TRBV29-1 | TGCAGCGTTGGGGGGGGCCAGGGTCGAACTGAAGCTTTCTTT | CSVGGGQGRTEAFF
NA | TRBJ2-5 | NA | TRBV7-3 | TGTGCCAGCAGCCCCCTAGGAGGGAGGGAGACCCAGTACTTC | CASSPLGGRETQYF